This T cell receptor beta chain was observed in a study of response to subunit inactivated influenza vaccine. This clonotype was counted between two and nine times. MiXCR, run by TCRdb on the RT-PCR reads, gives a single entry per CDR3 protein. The sample includes roughly 500,000 distinct CDR3 sequences, roughly 25% of them seen just once. This sample was shared with a second study, whose subject was T cells expressing NK-cell markers. This second study says: A 5'RACE template switching approach incorporating UMIs was used to make TCR beta cDNA. Sorted CD3+CD56-NKG2C+, CD3+CD56+NKG2C- and CD3+CD56+NKG2C+ T cells were the source of the TCR beta repertoires. Over 5 donors showed dominant NKG2C+ clonotypes comprising about 1.0-7.0% of their CD8+ T cells. Leadership of the CD3+CD56-NKG2C+ fraction also belonged to these clonotypes in a handful of donors.

The sample consisted of CD4+ T cells sorted from PBMCs, taken about 12 days after vaccination. The receptor comes from a man between 45 and 60 years old who received an inactivated influenza vaccine.

CDR3 in DNA: TGTGCCAGCAATCACGGGGGCGAGCAGTACTTC. This translates into CASNHGGEQYF. This sequence joins TRBV6-2 or TRBV6-3 and TRBJ2-7, with D possibly being TRBD2 (6 bases). Germline assignment: CDR1 MNHEY and CDR2 SVGEGT. This CDR3 has 11 amino acids. V lost 7 bases to trimming and J lost 6 bases, with 10 bases between them.